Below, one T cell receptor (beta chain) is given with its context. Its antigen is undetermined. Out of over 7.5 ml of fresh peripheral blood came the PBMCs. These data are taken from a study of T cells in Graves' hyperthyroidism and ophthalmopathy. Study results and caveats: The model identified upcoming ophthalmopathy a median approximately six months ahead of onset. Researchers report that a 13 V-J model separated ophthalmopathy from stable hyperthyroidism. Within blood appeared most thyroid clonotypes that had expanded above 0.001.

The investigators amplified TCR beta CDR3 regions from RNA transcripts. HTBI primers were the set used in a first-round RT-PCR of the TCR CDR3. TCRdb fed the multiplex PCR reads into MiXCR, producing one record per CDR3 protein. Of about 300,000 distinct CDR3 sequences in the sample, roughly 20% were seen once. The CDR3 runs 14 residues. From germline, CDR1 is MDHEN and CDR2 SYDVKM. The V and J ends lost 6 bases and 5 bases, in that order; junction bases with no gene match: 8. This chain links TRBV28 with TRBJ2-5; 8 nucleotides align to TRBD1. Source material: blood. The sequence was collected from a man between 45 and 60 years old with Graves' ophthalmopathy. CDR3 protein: CASSTWTGMETQYF. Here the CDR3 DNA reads TGTGCCAGCAGCACCTGGACAGGGATGGAGACCCAGTACTTC.